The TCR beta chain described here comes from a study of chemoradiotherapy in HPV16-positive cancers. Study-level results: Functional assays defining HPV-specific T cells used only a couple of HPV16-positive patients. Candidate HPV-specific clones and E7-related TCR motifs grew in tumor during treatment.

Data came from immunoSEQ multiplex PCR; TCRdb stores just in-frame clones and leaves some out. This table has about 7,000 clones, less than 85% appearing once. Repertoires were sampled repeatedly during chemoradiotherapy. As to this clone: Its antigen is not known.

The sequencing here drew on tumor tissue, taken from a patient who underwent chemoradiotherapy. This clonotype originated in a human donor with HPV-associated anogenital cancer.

The CDR3 DNA follows: TGTGCCAGTAGTATAACCGGGACAGGGACCAATCAGCCCCAGCATTTT. Translating gives CASSITGTGTNQPQHF. The genes are TRBV19 and TRBJ1-5; 9 bases fit TRBD1. Per the germline V gene, CDR1 is LNHDA and CDR2 is SQIVND (reference sequence). V lost 2 bases, J lost 3 bases, and 5 bases stayed unmatched. The CDR3 length is 16 residues.